This passage covers 5 T cell receptor beta chains from one sample sequenced in a study of low-dose radiotherapy and immunotherapy resistance in tumors. Alpha- and beta-chain coverage of first-strand cDNA came from TRAV- and TRBV-specific primers. TCRs were put through approximately 20 PCR cycles of amplification with Phusion. A constant-region primer and the V-primer adapter served as the primer pair. Via MiXCR, TCRdb re-called the reads, giving one row per CDR3 protein. The table lists tens of thousands of distinct CDR3 sequences, roughly 49% of them singletons. This sample's time point: after trial treatment. Described treatment: LDRT plus nivolumab, ipilimumab, low-dose cyclophosphamide and aspirin (RACIN trial). The material sequenced was PBMCs, taken after low-dose radiotherapy plus immunotherapy. These receptors came from a male donor with gallbladder cancer.

At least ten counts were recorded for this clonotype. The chain combines TRBV6-2 or TRBV6-3 with TRBJ2-1; the D gene is possibly TRBD2 (5 bases). This CDR3 spans 13 amino acids. Germline V gene data show CDR1 as MNHEY and CDR2 as SVGEGT. Trimming shortened V by 7 bases and J by 2 bases, and 9 bases separated the two germline ends. CDR3 sequence reads: CASKVGAYNEQFF. DNA for the CDR3: TGTGCCAGCAAGGTGGGAGCCTACAATGAGCAGTTCTTC.

The gene calls are TRBV29-1 and TRBJ2-5; D might be TRBD1 (6 bases). V dropped 0 bases and J dropped 5 bases, with 22 bases sitting between them. The CDR3 length is 17 residues. Germline-derived CDR1 and CDR2 are SQVTM and ANQGSEA. The CDR3 DNA reads TGCAGCGTTGAAGATCGGGCCCCGCCAGGGGTAGGGGAGACCCAGTACTTC. Translating gives CSVEDRAPPGVGETQYF.

At least ten counts were recorded for this clonotype. This rearrangement joins TRBV6-2 or TRBV6-3 to TRBJ2-2; possible D gene TRBD2, 5 bases. Looked up from germline, CDR1 is MNHEY and CDR2 is SVGEGT. The CDR3 covers 16 residues. Deletions cut 2 bases from V and 0 bases from J, with 10 bases between. CDR3 sequence reads: CASSYEPRANTGELFF. The CDR3 DNA reads TGTGCCAGCAGTTACGAGCCGCGGGCGAACACCGGGGAGCTGTTTTTT.

This chain connects TRBV12-3 or TRBV12-4 to TRBJ1-4; TRBD1 aligns across 7 bases. This CDR3 is 13 amino acids long. V lost 6 bases, J lost 8 bases, and 6 bases stayed unmatched. DNA for the CDR3: TGTGCCAGCAGGCAGGGGGTGCAGGAAAAACTGTTTTTT. It is translated as CASRQGVQEKLFF.

This clonotype was seen ten or more times. The V gene is TRBV20-1, the J gene TRBJ2-7; perhaps TRBD2 as D (6 bases). Trimming pared 0 bases from V and 2 bases from J, leaving 14 bases between. Germline V lookup: CDR1 DFQATT, CDR2 SNEGSKA (reference sequence). The CDR3 extends over 15 amino acids. The CDR3 here is CSARDRRGRTYEQYF. The CDR3 DNA is TGCAGTGCTAGAGATAGGCGGGGACGGACCTACGAGCAGTACTTC.